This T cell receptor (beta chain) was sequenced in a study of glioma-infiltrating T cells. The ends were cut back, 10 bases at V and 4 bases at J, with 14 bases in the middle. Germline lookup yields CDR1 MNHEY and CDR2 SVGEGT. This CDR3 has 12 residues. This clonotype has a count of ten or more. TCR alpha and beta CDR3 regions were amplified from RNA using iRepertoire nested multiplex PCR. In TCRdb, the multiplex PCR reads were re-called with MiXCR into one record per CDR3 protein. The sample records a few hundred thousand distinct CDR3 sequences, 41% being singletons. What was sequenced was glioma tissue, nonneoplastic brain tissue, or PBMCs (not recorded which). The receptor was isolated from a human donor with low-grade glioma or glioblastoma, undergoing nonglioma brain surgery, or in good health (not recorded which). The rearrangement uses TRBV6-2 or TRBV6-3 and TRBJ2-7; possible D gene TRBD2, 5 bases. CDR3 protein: CATRRGPYEQYF. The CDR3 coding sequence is TGTGCCACCCGAAGAGGGCCGTACGAGCAGTACTTC.